A selection of T cell receptor beta chains follows, all from one sample in a study of human T cells and chemical hapten exposure. TCRdb redid the calling of the 5' RACE reads with MiXCR, one entry per CDR3 protein. The data show under 150,000 distinct CDR3 sequences, 15% to 20% seen once. The receptors derive from a human donor in good health. The CDR3 runs from the conserved cysteine through the conserved F or W. The D gene is left open where the match is weak. Clone size appears in some rows only: once, few, many, or a class for an expanded clone.

>TRBV5-1|.|TRBJ2-4|many
TGCGCCAGCAGCTTGGGACAAGGGCAGGCCGGAGAGACCAAAAACATTCAGTACTTC
CASSLGQGQAGETKNIQYF
>TRBV3-1|.|TRBJ2-2|few
TGTGCCAGCAGCCAAGTCACGGGGGTTAACACCGGGGAGCTGTTTTTT
CASSQVTGVNTGELFF
>TRBV12-3/TRBV12-4|TRBD1|TRBJ1-4|once
TGTGCCAGCACGACCCGAGGGGGCGGCAGCCGGATTAATGAAAAACTGTTTTTT
CASTTRGGGSRINEKLFF
>TRBV9|.|TRBJ1-1|.
TGTGCCAGCAGCGTAGTGACAGGGAACACTGAAGCTTTCTTT
CASSVVTGNTEAFF
>TRBV20-1|TRBD1|TRBJ2-3|.
TGCAGTGCTAGGGGGGACAGAACAGATACGCAGTATTTT
CSARGDRTDTQYF
>TRBV7-3|.|TRBJ2-7|.
TGTGCCAGCAGCAAAGAACCCCCCGGGGAGCAGTACTTC
CASSKEPPGEQYF
>TRBV7-9|TRBD1|TRBJ1-1|.
TGTGCCAGCAGCCTCCGGGACAGGGTGCAGACTGAAGCTTTCTTT
CASSLRDRVQTEAFF
>TRBV20-1|TRBD1|TRBJ1-6|few
TGCAGTGCCAGGGGGGGGGGCCGCTCACCCCTCCACTTT
CSARGGGRSPLHF
>TRBV12-3/TRBV12-4|TRBD1|TRBJ1-5|.
TGTGCCAGCAGTTTAATTAACAGGGGAGGATTAAGGGTCAATCAGCCCCAGCATTTT
CASSLINRGGLRVNQPQHF
>TRBV20-1|TRBD2|TRBJ2-1|.
TGCAGTGCTAGCCCCGGACTAGCGTTGGACAATGAGCAGTTCTTC
CSASPGLALDNEQFF
>TRBV5-4|TRBD1|TRBJ1-1|few
TGTGCCAGCAGCCTCATGCCCTGGACAGGGGGCAAGAAGGGCACTGAAGCTTTCTTT
CASSLMPWTGGKKGTEAFF
>TRBV12-3/TRBV12-4|.|TRBJ1-1|.
TGTGCCAGCAGCCTGGGGATGAACACTGAAGCTTTCTTT
CASSLGMNTEAFF
>TRBV28|TRBD1|TRBJ1-1|few
TGTGCCAGCAGCCCCAACAGGGGAGCTTTCTTT
CASSPNRGAFF
>TRBV5-1|.|TRBJ2-7|few
TGCGCCAGCAGCCCGCAGAGAGTCTACGAGCAGTACTTC
CASSPQRVYEQYF
>TRBV30|.|TRBJ2-3|.
TGTGCCTGGAGTGGCTCGGGCGCTGTGTATACGCAGTATTTT
CAWSGSGAVYTQYF
>TRBV2|.|TRBJ1-1|.
TGTGCCAGCAGGCCCACACCTTACGGGGACACTGAAGCTTTCTTT
CASRPTPYGDTEAFF
>TRBV6-5|TRBD1|TRBJ1-2|.
TGTGCCAGCAGATCTGCAGTGACAGGGACGGGGAATGGCTACACCTTC
CASRSAVTGTGNGYTF
>TRBV7-9|.|TRBJ2-7|few
TGTGCCAGCAGCTTAAGCTCGGTCACCGCCCCGTCAGAGCAGTACTTC
CASSLSSVTAPSEQYF
>TRBV7-9|TRBD1|TRBJ1-1|few
TGTGCCAGCAGCTTTAGCCCCGGACAGGGAATACGGAACACTGAAGCTTTCTTT
CASSFSPGQGIRNTEAFF
>TRBV28|.|TRBJ2-7|.
TGTGCCAGCGGTTCGCCAACTAGTGTAAAGTACTTC
CASGSPTSVKYF
>TRBV10-2|TRBD1|TRBJ1-5|many
TGCGCCAGCAGGTATGGACAGGGCAATCAGCCCCAGCATTTT
CASRYGQGNQPQHF
>TRBV29-1|.|TRBJ2-7|.
TGCAGCGTTGCCGCGCAGGGGCGCACCTACGAGCAGTACTTC
CSVAAQGRTYEQYF
>TRBV28|.|TRBJ2-1|few
TGTGCCAGCGGCCTACCGACAGGAACCAACAATGAGCAGTTCTTC
CASGLPTGTNNEQFF
>TRBV18|TRBD1|TRBJ2-7|.
TGTGCCAGCTCACCTCCTACAGGGGCGGGCTACGAGCAGTACTTC
CASSPPTGAGYEQYF
>TRBV5-5|.|TRBJ1-1|.
TGTGCCAGCAGCTTGCTACTGGCTGAAGCTTTCTTT
CASSLLLAEAFF
>TRBV30|TRBD1|TRBJ1-5|few
TGTGCCTGGAGTGTACAGGGGAATCAGCCCCAGCATTTT
CAWSVQGNQPQHF
>TRBV27|.|TRBJ2-7|.
TGTGCCAGCAGTTTATTCTACGACAGAGAATACGAGCAGTACTTC
CASSLFYDREYEQYF
>TRBV5-6|.|TRBJ2-5|.
TGTGCCAGCAGCTCCTGGGGAAGGGGGGCTAGGCAGACCCAGTACTTC
CASSSWGRGARQTQYF
>TRBV28|.|TRBJ2-7|.
TGTGCCGGCAGTTCCTACTCAACCAAACGCGACGAGCAGTACTTC
CAGSSYSTKRDEQYF
>TRBV6-5|TRBD2|TRBJ2-7|.
TGTGCCAGCAGTTACCGCCTAGCGGTAAGCTCCTACGAGCAGTACTTC
CASSYRLAVSSYEQYF
>TRBV5-1|TRBD2|TRBJ2-1|.
TGCGCCAGCAGCTTGAAGGGAGCGGGGGCGGGACTAGCGGCCCGAGAGGTCTACAATGAGCAGTTCTTC
CASSLKGAGAGLAAREVYNEQFF
>TRBV28|.|TRBJ2-7|few
TGTGCCGCCTTGGCGGGGGCCCCCACCTACGAGCAGTACTTC
CAALAGAPTYEQYF
>TRBV6-1|.|TRBJ1-5|.
TGTGCCAGCAGCGAGGGGGGGTTAGGGGCCCAGCATTTT
CASSEGGLGAQHF
>TRBV6-7|TRBD1|TRBJ1-5|.
TGTGCCAGGATCACTGGGACAGGGGGGAATCAGCCCCAGCATTTT
CARITGTGGNQPQHF
>TRBV4-2|TRBD2|TRBJ2-1|few
TGTGCCAGCAGCCTAGAGGGACTAGCGGGGGGGAATGAGCAGTTCTTC
CASSLEGLAGGNEQFF
>TRBV4-1|TRBD2|TRBJ2-1|.
TGCGCCAGCAGCCAAGGATGGACTAGCGGGAATCCTACGGGTGAGCAGTTCTTC
CASSQGWTSGNPTGEQFF
>TRBV6-1|.|TRBJ2-7|.
TGTGCCAGTCAGACCCATGACAGATCCTACGAGCAGTACTTC
CASQTHDRSYEQYF
>TRBV3-1|TRBD1|TRBJ2-1|few
TGTGCCAGCAGCCATAGGGGGCCCCAGCAGTTCTTC
CASSHRGPQQFF
>TRBV3-1|.|TRBJ2-3|few
TGTGCCAGCAGCCAAGATACCCAGCGCCACCGCACAGATACGCAGTATTTT
CASSQDTQRHRTDTQYF
>TRBV30|TRBD2|TRBJ2-2|.
TGTGCCTGCCTTCCTAGCGGGAGAGGGTACACCGGGGAGCTGTTTTTT
CACLPSGRGYTGELFF